This entry lists 27 T cell receptor beta chains sequenced from one sample in a study of shared clonotypes between healthy human individuals. Libraries were prepared by immunoSEQ multiplex PCR; TCRdb keeps only in-frame clonotypes and omits some of them. The top ten clones hold 10% to 15% of a sample with fewer than 600,000 clones, 70% to 80% of them seen once. Sequenced: PBMCs. These receptors came from a woman aged 40 to 49 in good health. Some clones in this sample may be carry-over from other donors' samples.

This clone was detected once. The V gene is TRBV18, the J gene TRBJ1-4; a weak D match, TRBD1 (6 bases). The CDR3 is 15 residues long. The V and J ends lost 0 bases and 8 bases respectively, with 13 bases between them. Germline CDR1 reads KGHSH; CDR2 reads LQKENI. The CDR3 nucleotides read TGTGCCAGCTCACCACCTGGGGGCCGACGGGAAAAACTGTTTTTT. The encoded protein is CASSPPGGRREKLFF.

V usage is TRBV18 and J usage is TRBJ2-1; 10 bases match TRBD2. This CDR3 region has 15 residues. CDR1 and CDR2 (germline): KGHSH, LQKENI. The trim removed 10 bases at V and 4 bases at J, leaving 10 bases unmatched. CDR3 in DNA: TGTGCCACCCAGCCCCGGACTAGCGGATACAATGAGCAGTTCTTC. Translating it yields CATQPRTSGYNEQFF.

The CDR3 sequence is CASSLKPGGSWGTDTQYF. The CDR3 coding sequence is TGTGCCAGCAGCTTAAAACCGGGCGGGAGCTGGGGGACAGATACGCAGTATTTT. V is TRBV7-3 and J is TRBJ2-3; TRBD2 matches 7 bases. CDR3 length: 18 residues. Germline values: CDR1 SGHTA, CDR2 FQGTGA. V gave up 1 base and J gave up 3 bases; unmatched junction bases: 13.

This clone was observed once. The J gene is TRBJ1-4, the V gene TRBV7-2; D is uncertain. The ends were cut back, 5 bases at V and 4 bases at J, with 14 bases in the middle. Germline CDR1 SGHTA, CDR2 FQGNSA. CDR3 length: 15 amino acids. CDR3 region: CASSLYRGLNEKLFF. CDR3 DNA: TGTGCCAGCAGCCTGTACAGAGGTCTTAATGAAAAACTGTTTTTT.

V and J are TRBV6-4 and TRBJ1-5; D is undetermined. Trimming left V 4 bases short and J 1 base short, with 14 bases between. Germline CDR1 is MRHNA and CDR2 is SNTAGT. The length of the CDR3 is 16 residues. Here the CDR3 DNA reads TGTGCCAGCAGTGTAGGCGCGGGCGAGAGCAATCAGCCCCAGCATTTT. Translation: CASSVGAGESNQPQHF.

This clone was observed a few times. This rearrangement joins TRBV11-2 to TRBJ1-2; no clear D. The V end was cut by 9 bases, the J end by 6 bases, with 5 bases between. CDR1 and CDR2 from the germline V gene are SGHAT and FQNNGV. The CDR3 extends over 9 amino acids. The CDR3 DNA follows: TGTGCCAGTTACAATGGCTACACCTTC. This codes for CASYNGYTF.

The CDR3 spells CASQPLPGGHTGELFF. CDR3 DNA sequence: TGCGCCAGCCAACCTTTACCGGGAGGGCACACCGGGGAGCTGTTTTTT. The V call is TRBV5-1, the J call TRBJ2-2, with 8 bases matching TRBD2. V shed 7 bases, J shed 3 bases, and the junction held 11 bases outside the gene matches. There are 16 residues in the CDR3. The germline V gene encodes CDR1 SGHRS and CDR2 YFSETQ.

The chain combines TRBV7-2 with TRBJ2-5; 8 positions match TRBD2. Germline CDR1 SGHTA, CDR2 FQGNSA. The length of the CDR3 is 15 residues. V trimming: 5 bases; J trimming: 2 bases; junction bases outside the gene matches: 7. The DNA of the CDR3 is TGTGCCAGCAGCCACCGACTAGCGCCGCAAGAGACCCAGTACTTC. This sequence encodes CASSHRLAPQETQYF. Full variable domain (rest looked up from reference TRBV7-2 and TRBJ2-5): GAGVSQSPSNKVTEKGKDVELRCDPISGHTALYWYRQSLGQGLEFLIYFQGNSAPDKSGLPSDRFSAERTGGSVSTLTIQRTQQEDSAVYLCASSHRLAPQETQYFGPGTRLLVL.

This chain uses TRBV7-2 with TRBJ2-1; 8 bases map to TRBD2. CDR1 is SGHTA, CDR2 FQGNSA, per germline. The CDR3 has 15 amino acids. The junction had 6 bases not matched to a gene; V was cut back by 1 base and J by 7 bases. CDR3 in amino acids: CASSLVSGSPNEQFF. CDR3 coding DNA: TGTGCCAGCAGCTTAGTCAGCGGGAGCCCAAATGAGCAGTTCTTC.

Only one count was recorded for this clone. V is TRBV5-1 and J is TRBJ2-2; tentatively, D is TRBD2 (6 bases). Trimming took 4 bases from V and 3 from J, leaving 13 bases between them. From germline, CDR1 is SGHRS and CDR2 YFSETQ. This CDR3 has 15 amino acids. The CDR3 loop is CASSTRRADTGELFF. In nucleotides, the CDR3 is TGCGCCAGCAGCACCCGGAGGGCGGACACCGGGGAGCTGTTTTTT. The full variable domain, with the rest looked up from reference TRBV5-1 and TRBJ2-2, is KAGVTQTPRYLIKTRGQQVTLSCSPISGHRSVSWYQQTPGQGLQFLFEYFSETQRNKGNFPGRFSGRQFSNSRSEMNVSTLELGDSALYLCASSTRRADTGELFFGEGSRLTVL.

The V gene is TRBV27, the J gene TRBJ1-2, with 9 bases matching TRBD1. This CDR3 comprises 17 residues. Germline V CDR1 and CDR2: MNHEY, SMNVEV (reference sequence). V trimming: 8 bases; J trimming: 0 bases; junction bases outside the gene matches: 13. The CDR3 region has the DNA TGTGCCAGCGGTATAACAGGGGGCGCCGGTGCTAACTATGGCTACACCTTC. Protein sequence: CASGITGGAGANYGYTF.

The V and J genes are TRBV28 and TRBJ1-1, with 7 bases that match TRBD1. CDR3 length: 14 residues. With 7 bases clipped from V and 2 bases from J, the junction kept 7 bases outside the gene matches. Germline CDR1 MDHEN, CDR2 SYDVKM. CDR3 coding DNA: TGTGCCAGCACACCCGGGACAGCAAACACTGAAGCTTTCTTT. This codes for CASTPGTANTEAFF.

The chain uses TRBV7-9 and TRBJ2-2; tentatively, D is TRBD1 or TRBD2 (6 bases each). Germline values: CDR1 SEHNR, CDR2 FQNEAQ (reference sequence). This CDR3 region has 15 residues. V gave up 2 bases and J gave up 5 bases, with 12 bases separating them. CDR3 sequence (DNA): TGTGCCAGCAGCTTACGGGGGCTGGAGACCGGGGAGCTGTTTTTT. Residues: CASSLRGLETGELFF.

The chain has TRBV6-5 and TRBJ2-5; either TRBD1 or TRBD2 may supply D (5 bases each). Germline V CDR1 and CDR2: MNHEY, SVGAGI. This CDR3 is 13 amino acids long. V was clipped by 4 bases and J by 7 bases, with 13 bases between them. In nucleotides, the CDR3 is TGTGCCAGCAGTTCGGGACGGATGGGGACCCAGTACTTC. Translation gives CASSSGRMGTQYF.

V gene TRBV5-1 combines with J gene TRBJ2-2, with a tentative D call TRBD2 (6 bases). Trimming removed 2 bases at V and 4 bases at J, with 12 bases between. The germline CDR1 and CDR2 sequences are SGHRS and YFSETQ. CDR3 length: 15 amino acids. CDR3 in amino acids: CASSFGPGGTGELFF. DNA of the CDR3: TGCGCCAGCAGCTTTGGACCCGGGGGCACCGGGGAGCTGTTTTTT.

V usage is TRBV7-2 and J usage is TRBJ2-7; 11 bases fit TRBD2. Germline assignment: CDR1 SGHTA and CDR2 FQGNSA. CDR3 size: 19 residues. With V trimmed by 1 base and J by 0 bases, 11 bases remained unmatched. DNA for the CDR3: TGTGCCAGCAGCTTAGGCCGGGCTAGCGGGAGGCCCCACTCCTACGAGCAGTACTTC. Protein sequence: CASSLGRASGRPHSYEQYF. The full variable domain, completed using reference TRBV7-2 and TRBJ2-7, is GAGVSQSPSNKVTEKGKDVELRCDPISGHTALYWYRQSLGQGLEFLIYFQGNSAPDKSGLPSDRFSAERTGGSVSTLTIQRTQQEDSAVYLCASSLGRASGRPHSYEQYFGPGTRLTVT.

The chain recombines TRBV5-6 with TRBJ2-5; 9 bases agree with TRBD2. The end of the DNA is better explained by TRBJ2-7, so the J call may be wrong. The germline V gene encodes CDR1 SGHDT and CDR2 YYEEEE. CDR3 length equals 15 residues. DNA of the CDR3: TGTGCCAGCAGCTTGGGGCCTAGCGGGACCTACGAGCAGTACTTC. Residues: CASSLGPSGTYEQYF.

A single count supports this clone. V usage is TRBV5-4 and J usage is TRBJ1-2; D may be TRBD1 (6 bases). Per germline, CDR1 SGHNT and CDR2 YYREEE (reference sequence). This CDR3 has 14 amino acids. The ends were cut back, 1 base at V and 4 bases at J, with 11 bases in the middle. CDR3 nucleotides: TGTGCCAGCAGCTTGAGGGGGACTGTCTATGGCTACACCTTC. It yields the protein CASSLRGTVYGYTF.

The chain employs TRBV28 and TRBJ2-7; perhaps TRBD2 as D (6 bases). Germline V CDR1 and CDR2: MDHEN, SYDVKM. The CDR3 runs 11 residues. V lost 7 bases and J lost 6, with 10 bases in between. The CDR3 DNA sequence: TGTGCCAGCACCGCGGGGTTCGAGCAGTACTTC. This encodes CASTAGFEQYF.

The genes are TRBV10-2 and TRBJ2-7, with 10 bases matching TRBD2. Per germline, CDR1 WSHSY and CDR2 SAAADI. V dropped 7 bases and J dropped 2; count of bases not matched to a gene: 5. The CDR3 length is 14 residues. CDR3 in amino acids: CASTPSGRAYEQYF. Here the CDR3 DNA reads TGCGCCAGCACCCCCAGCGGGAGGGCCTACGAGCAGTACTTC.

The chain uses TRBV5-6 and TRBJ2-7, with D perhaps assigned TRBD1 or TRBD2 (5 bases each). V was pared by 4 bases and J by 0 bases, with 20 bases between. In germline, CDR1 is SGHDT, CDR2 YYEEEE. The CDR3 spans 17 residues. The CDR3 DNA follows: TGTGCCAGCAGCAGGGACCGCGAGCGTCTCAGCTCCTACGAGCAGTACTTC. Encoded protein: CASSRDRERLSSYEQYF.

In this sample, this clone turned up once. V and J are TRBV7-2 and TRBJ2-3; 7 bases match TRBD2. Germline V lookup: CDR1 SGHTA, CDR2 FQGNSA. The trim removed 1 base at V and 0 bases at J, leaving 4 bases unmatched. CDR3 length: 16 residues. In nucleotides, the CDR3 is TGTGCCAGCAGCTTAGTACCTAGCGGAAGCACAGATACGCAGTATTTT. Protein product: CASSLVPSGSTDTQYF.

V usage is TRBV18 and J usage is TRBJ2-3; D not certain. V lost 2 bases and J 6 bases, leaving 9 bases between the germline ends. The CDR3 covers 13 residues. Germline assignment: CDR1 KGHSH and CDR2 LQKENI. The CDR3 bases are TGTGCCAGCTCACCATCCGGGTTTGATACGCAGTATTTT. Residues: CASSPSGFDTQYF.

The chain couples TRBV18 to TRBJ2-7, with 10 nucleotides matching TRBD1. With 6 bases clipped from V and 3 bases from J, the junction kept 8 bases outside the gene matches. There are 15 residues in the CDR3. Germline CDR1 KGHSH, CDR2 LQKENI. The CDR3 nucleotides read TGTGCCAGCTCGTACACCGGGACAGGGGTCTACGAGCAGTACTTC. Protein product: CASSYTGTGVYEQYF.

CDR3 residues: CASSFTAGRYEQYF. In nucleotides, the CDR3 is TGCGCCAGCAGCTTTACTGCAGGACGGTACGAGCAGTACTTC. The chain recombines TRBV5-1 with TRBJ2-7; no clear D gene. V was cut by 2 bases and J by 4 bases, with 13 bases left in between. The CDR3 extends over 14 amino acids. CDR1 is SGHRS and CDR2 is YFSETQ in the germline V gene.

The genes are TRBV7-3 and TRBJ2-2; tentative D call: TRBD2 (6 bases). CDR3 size: 15 residues. Per the germline V gene, CDR1 is SGHTA and CDR2 is FQGTGA. Trimming removed 3 bases at V and 6 bases at J, with 14 bases between. The CDR3 reads CASSFSGGLAGELFF. CDR3 coding DNA: TGTGCCAGCAGCTTTAGCGGCGGATTGGCCGGGGAGCTGTTTTTT.

This clone was observed a single time. This chain joins TRBV2 and TRBJ2-4; D is uncertain. Germline assignment: CDR1 SNHLY and CDR2 FYNNEI. This CDR3 contains 15 residues. The ends were cut back, 2 bases at V and 0 bases at J, with 8 bases in the middle. The CDR3 protein is CASSEPVLAKNIQYF. CDR3 in DNA: TGTGCCAGCAGTGAACCAGTTTTAGCCAAAAACATTCAGTACTTC.